The 7 T cell receptor beta chains below come from one sample, sequenced in a study of T cells expressing NK-cell markers. TCRdb re-called the 5' RACE reads and catalogs CDR3 proteins one per entry, DNA excluded. The listing records 150,000 to 160,000 distinct CDR3 sequences. Sequencing was performed on blood T cells: a sorted CD56 or NKG2C T cell subset, CD4+ or CD8+ T cells, or bulk PBMC T cells (not recorded which). These receptors came from a woman between 50 and 59 years old in good health.

The chain has TRBV7-9 and TRBJ1-5; absent DNA, TCRdb's TRBD1 call cannot be checked. CDR3 length equals 14 residues. Germline V gene lookup returns CDR1 SEHNR and CDR2 FQNEAQ (reference sequence). The CDR3 region is CASNSGSLVEPQHF.

The chain is built from TRBV12-3 or TRBV12-4 and TRBJ1-2. This CDR3 comprises 13 residues. The CDR3 protein is CASSPALLYGYTF.

The chain links TRBV9 to TRBJ1-1. CDR1 SGDLS and CDR2 YYNGEE come from the germline V gene. The CDR3 is made up of 13 amino acids. The CDR3 sequence is CASSQHLNTEAFF.

The rearrangement joins TRBV12-3 or TRBV12-4 to TRBJ1-1; lacking DNA, the TRBD1 call made by TCRdb goes unchecked. CDR3 length: 12 residues. The CDR3 here is CATQQGYTEAFF.

The rearrangement joins TRBV27 to TRBJ2-6; TCRdb's D gene call, TRBD1, goes unchecked for lack of DNA. The germline V gene encodes CDR1 MNHEY and CDR2 SMNVEV (reference sequence). This CDR3 is built from 16 residues. The CDR3 loop reads CASGVQGVSGANVLTF.

CDR3 amino acids: CASSHPLRGPTSGANVLTF. The V and J genes are TRBV6-5 and TRBJ2-6; TCRdb designates TRBD1, a call that cannot be tested without DNA. Germline CDR1 reads MNHEY; CDR2 reads SVGAGI. The CDR3 contains 19 residues.

V and J are TRBV5-1 and TRBJ1-1. This CDR3 comprises 11 residues. The germline V gene encodes CDR1 SGHRS and CDR2 YFSETQ. The chain's CDR3 is CASSLGQEAFF.